This TCR beta chain was profiled in a study of T cells in localized non-small cell lung cancer. This CDR3 contains 15 residues. Deletions cut 1 base from V and 1 base from J, with 8 bases between. Per germline, CDR1 SGHTA and CDR2 FQGNSA. About this clone: Its specificity is unknown.

Points from the study as a whole: Sequence data derive from only one tumor region, so heterogeneity remains possible. In adjacent lung appeared a median about 58 of the top 100 tumor clones. Uninvolved adjacent lung had higher T cell clonality than tumor and all other tissues. Longer survival (overall) was linked to higher T cell density in blood.

TCRdb's copy holds only in-frame clones and misses some; the assay was immunoSEQ multiplex PCR. The repertoire holds 41,000 or so clones, about 88% seen once, with around 7% in the top ten. This specimen was peripheral blood, taken before any cancer treatment. The TCR was taken from a woman between 18 and 55 years old with stage III lung adenocarcinoma. The rearrangement joins TRBV7-2 to TRBJ1-5; D may be TRBD1 (6 bases). CDR3 in amino acids: CASSLGGRSNQPQHF. The DNA for the CDR3 is TGTGCCAGCAGCTTAGGGGGGCGAAGCAATCAGCCCCAGCATTTT. Combining the CDR3 with reference TRBV7-2 and TRBJ1-5 gives the whole variable domain GAGVSQSPSNKVTEKGKDVELRCDPISGHTALYWYRQSLGQGLEFLIYFQGNSAPDKSGLPSDRFSAERTGGSVSTLTIQRTQQEDSAVYLCASSLGGRSNQPQHFGDGTRLSIL.